The subject of this entry is one TCR beta chain. As yet, its antigen is unknown. The sample comes from a study of T cells after posttransplantation cyclophosphamide. The CDR3 length is 16 residues. Germline-derived CDR1 and CDR2 are LGHNA and YNFKEQ. Trimming shortened V by 2 bases and J by 6 bases, and 17 bases separated the two germline ends. Study-wide points: Blood and skin or GI T cell repertoires showed limited TRB overlap. TRB clonality was highly associated with recipient CMV seropositivity and reactivation. Donor-recipient repertoire similarity was low at 1-2 months, rising over year one.

Assay used: immunoSEQ multiplex PCR; TCRdb lists only in-frame clones, some missing. The table includes thousands of clones, roughly 79% detected once. Busulfan-fludarabine conditioning, marrow transplant, and cyclophosphamide on days +3 and +4 were administered. The sequenced sample was CD8+ T cells sorted from PBMCs, obtained 1404 days after allogeneic stem cell transplant with posttransplant cyclophosphamide. The chain is built from TRBV4-2 and TRBJ2-1; D may be TRBD2 (6 bases). The source of this sequence is a female patient aged 45 to 65 who received an allogeneic stem cell transplant from a related donor, was CMV-positive, and had no GVHD. The graft donor may be the source of some T cells. The CDR3 DNA reads as TGTGCCAGCAGCCAACTCCGGGAGCAGAAGGGCAATGAGCAGTTCTTC. As protein: CASSQLREQKGNEQFF.